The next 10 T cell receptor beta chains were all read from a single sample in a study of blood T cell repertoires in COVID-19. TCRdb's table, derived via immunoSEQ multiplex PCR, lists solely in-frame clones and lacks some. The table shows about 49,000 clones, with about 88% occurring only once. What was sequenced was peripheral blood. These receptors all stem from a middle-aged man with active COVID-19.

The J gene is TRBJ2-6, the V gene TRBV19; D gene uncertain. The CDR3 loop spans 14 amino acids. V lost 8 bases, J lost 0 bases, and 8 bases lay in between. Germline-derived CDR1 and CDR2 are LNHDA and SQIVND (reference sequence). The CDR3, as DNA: TGTGCCAGTGAACAGAACTCTGGGGCCAACGTCCTGACTTTC. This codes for CASEQNSGANVLTF.

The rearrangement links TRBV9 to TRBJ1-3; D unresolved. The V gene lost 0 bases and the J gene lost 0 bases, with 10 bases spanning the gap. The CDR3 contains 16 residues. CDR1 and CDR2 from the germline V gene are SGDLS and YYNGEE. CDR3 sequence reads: CASSVASGFSGNTIYF. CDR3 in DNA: TGTGCCAGCAGCGTAGCTTCGGGGTTCTCTGGAAACACCATATATTTT. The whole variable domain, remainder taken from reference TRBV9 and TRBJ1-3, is DSGVTQTPKHLITATGQRVTLRCSPRSGDLSVYWYQQSLDQGLQFLIQYYNGEERAKGNILERFSAQQFPDLHSELNLSSLELGDSALYFCASSVASGFSGNTIYFGEGSWLTVV.

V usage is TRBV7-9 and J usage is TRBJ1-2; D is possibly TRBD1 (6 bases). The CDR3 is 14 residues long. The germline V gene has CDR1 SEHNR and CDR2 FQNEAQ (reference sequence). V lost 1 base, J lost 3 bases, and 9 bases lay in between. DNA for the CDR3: TGTGCCAGCAGCTTAGATGCAGGGGACTATGGCTACACCTTC. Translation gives CASSLDAGDYGYTF. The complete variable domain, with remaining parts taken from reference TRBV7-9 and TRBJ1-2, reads DTGVSQNPRHKITKRGQNVTFRCDPISEHNRLYWYRQTLGQGPEFLTYFQNEAQLEKSRLLSDRFSAERPKGSFSTLEIQRTEQGDSAMYLCASSLDAGDYGYTFGSGTRLTVV.

DNA for the CDR3: TGCGCCAGCAGCTTGGCTGGGCTCACTGAAGCTTTCTTT. Amino acid sequence: CASSLAGLTEAFF. This chain uses TRBV5-1 with TRBJ1-1, with no clear D. CDR3 length: 13 amino acids. V lost 0 bases and J 4 bases, leaving 7 bases between the germline ends. CDR1 and CDR2 (germline): SGHRS, YFSETQ. The whole variable domain, filled in from reference TRBV5-1 and TRBJ1-1, reads KAGVTQTPRYLIKTRGQQVTLSCSPISGHRSVSWYQQTPGQGLQFLFEYFSETQRNKGNFPGRFSGRQFSNSRSEMNVSTLELGDSALYLCASSLAGLTEAFFGQGTRLTVV.

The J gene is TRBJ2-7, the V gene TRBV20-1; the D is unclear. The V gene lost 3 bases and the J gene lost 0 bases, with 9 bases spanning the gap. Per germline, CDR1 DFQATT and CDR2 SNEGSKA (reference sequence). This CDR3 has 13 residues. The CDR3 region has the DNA TGCAGTGCTAGTGACACCTACTCCTACGAGCAGTACTTC. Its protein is CSASDTYSYEQYF.

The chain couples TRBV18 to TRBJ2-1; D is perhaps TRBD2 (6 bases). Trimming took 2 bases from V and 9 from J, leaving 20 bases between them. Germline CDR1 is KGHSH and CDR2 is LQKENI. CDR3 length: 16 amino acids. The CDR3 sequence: CASSPSGLAKWGEQFF. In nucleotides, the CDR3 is TGTGCCAGCTCACCATCCGGGCTAGCGAAGTGGGGTGAGCAGTTCTTC. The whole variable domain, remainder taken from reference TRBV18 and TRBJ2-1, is NAGVMQNPRHLVRRRGQEARLRCSPMKGHSHVYWYRQLPEEGLKFMVYLQKENIIDESGMPKERFSAEFPKEGPSILRIQQVVRGDSAAYFCASSPSGLAKWGEQFFGPGTRLTVL.

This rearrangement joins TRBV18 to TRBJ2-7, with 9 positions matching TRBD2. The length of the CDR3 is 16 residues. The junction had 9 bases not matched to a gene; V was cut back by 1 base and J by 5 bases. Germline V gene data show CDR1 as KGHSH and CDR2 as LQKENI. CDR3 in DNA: TGTGCCAGCTCACCACAGATGCGGGAGGGCCAGAACGAGCAGTACTTC. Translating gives CASSPQMREGQNEQYF.

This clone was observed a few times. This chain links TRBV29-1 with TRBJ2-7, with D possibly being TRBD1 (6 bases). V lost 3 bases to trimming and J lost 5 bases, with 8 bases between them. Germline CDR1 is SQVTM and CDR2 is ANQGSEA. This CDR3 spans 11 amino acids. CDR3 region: CSVDRDNEQYF. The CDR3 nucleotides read TGCAGCGTTGACCGGGACAACGAGCAGTACTTC.

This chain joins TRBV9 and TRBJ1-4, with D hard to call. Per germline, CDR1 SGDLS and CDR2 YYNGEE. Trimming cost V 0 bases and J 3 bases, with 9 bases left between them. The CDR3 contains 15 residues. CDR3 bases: TGTGCCAGCAGCGTAGGAGTTACTCCTAATGAAAAACTGTTTTTT. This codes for CASSVGVTPNEKLFF.

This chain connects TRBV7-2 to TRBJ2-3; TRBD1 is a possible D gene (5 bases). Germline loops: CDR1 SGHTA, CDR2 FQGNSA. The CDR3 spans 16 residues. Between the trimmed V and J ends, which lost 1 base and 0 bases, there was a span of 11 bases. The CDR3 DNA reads TGTGCCAGCAGCTTAGGCAGGGCCACTAGCACAGATACGCAGTATTTT. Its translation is CASSLGRATSTDTQYF.